The clone carrying this T cell receptor beta chain was seen ten or more times. Its target is unknown. The study based diagnoses on clinical symptoms, serum thyroxine and TRAb, thyroid ultrasound and orbital computed tomography. RNA transcripts provided the source from which TCR beta CDR3 regions were amplified. During a first-round RT-PCR of the TCR CDR3, the HTBI primer set was used. TCRdb processed the multiplex PCR reads anew with MiXCR; each CDR3 protein has one entry. Of approximately 710,000 distinct CDR3 sequences in the sample, around 16% were seen once. This sample was included in a study of T cells in Graves' hyperthyroidism and ophthalmopathy. Regarding the study as a whole: Median prediction lead before ophthalmopathy onset was about 6.7 months with the model.

This clonotype was obtained from a man between 50 and 59 years old with Graves' hyperthyroidism. Sequencing input: blood.

CDR3 loop: CASSEGVQEANEKLFF. As DNA, the CDR3 is TGTGCCAGCAGCGAGGGAGTACAGGAGGCTAATGAAAAACTGTTTTTT. The V gene is TRBV9, the J gene TRBJ1-4, with D perhaps matching TRBD1 (5 bases). The CDR3 spans 16 residues. V was shortened by 3 bases and J by 3 bases, with 15 bases between the two germline ends. Germline V gives CDR1 SGDLS, CDR2 YYNGEE.